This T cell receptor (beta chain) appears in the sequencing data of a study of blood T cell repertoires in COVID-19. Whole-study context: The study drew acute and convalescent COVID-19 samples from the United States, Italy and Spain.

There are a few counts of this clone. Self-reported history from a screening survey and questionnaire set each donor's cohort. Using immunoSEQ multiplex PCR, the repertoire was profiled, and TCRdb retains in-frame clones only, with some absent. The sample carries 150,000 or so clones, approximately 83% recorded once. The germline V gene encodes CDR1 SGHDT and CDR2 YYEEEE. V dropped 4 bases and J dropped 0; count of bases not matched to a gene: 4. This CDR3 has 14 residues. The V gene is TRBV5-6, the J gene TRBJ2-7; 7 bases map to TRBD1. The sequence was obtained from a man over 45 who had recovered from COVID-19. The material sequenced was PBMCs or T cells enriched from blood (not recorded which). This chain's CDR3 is CASSPTGVSYEQYF. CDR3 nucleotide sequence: TGTGCCAGCAGCCCAACAGGGGTCTCCTACGAGCAGTACTTC.